Listed below are T cell receptor beta chains from one sample, sequenced in a study of metastatic and nonmetastatic thyroid tumors. TCRdb reprocessed the PCR reads via MiXCR. The profile shows tens of thousands of clones, roughly a fifth of them singletons. The sequenced material came from blood. All receptors come from a female donor with papillary thyroid cancer or a benign thyroid nodule (not recorded which). Some clones in this sample may be carry-over from other donors' samples. The CDR3 runs from the conserved cysteine through the conserved F or W. A D gene is named only where the DNA matches it firmly. Only some rows state a clone size, as once, few, many or a class for expanded clones.

V: TRBV30; D: TRBD1; J: TRBJ1-5; size: .; DNA: TGTGCCTGGACAGGGGGCGGTCAGCCCCAGCATTTT; CDR3: CAWTGGGQPQHF
V: TRBV6-1; D: .; J: TRBJ1-4; size: many; DNA: TGTGCCAGCCAGCAGGGGAGTGAAAAACTGTTTTTT; CDR3: CASQQGSEKLFF
V: TRBV19; D: .; J: TRBJ1-2; size: medium-sized; DNA: TGTGCCAGTAGTATGAGTGCGGACAGCAACTATGGCTACACCTTC; CDR3: CASSMSADSNYGYTF
V: TRBV28; D: .; J: TRBJ2-1; size: few; DNA: TGTGCCAGCAGTTGGACCCGAGAAGAGCAGTTCTTC; CDR3: CASSWTREEQFF
V: TRBV6-2/TRBV6-3; D: .; J: TRBJ1-2; size: medium-sized; DNA: TGTGCCAGCAGTAGGACAGCTTCGTCTTATGGCTACACCTTC; CDR3: CASSRTASSYGYTF
V: TRBV6-1; D: .; J: TRBJ1-3; size: few; DNA: TGTGCCAGCAGGCCGAGGAAGGGAAACACCATATATTTT; CDR3: CASRPRKGNTIYF
V: TRBV20-1; D: .; J: TRBJ1-2; size: many; DNA: TGCAGTGCTAAATATTATGGCTACACCTTC; CDR3: CSAKYYGYTF
V: TRBV6-1; D: TRBD2; J: TRBJ2-1; size: medium-sized; DNA: TGTGCCAGCAGGGCCGGGACTAGCGGGGGGAGTGAGCAGTTCTTC; CDR3: CASRAGTSGGSEQFF
V: TRBV12-3/TRBV12-4; D: .; J: TRBJ1-2; size: medium-sized; DNA: TGTGCCAGCAGTTTCGCTTTTAGGGGCGACTATGGCTACACCTTC; CDR3: CASSFAFRGDYGYTF
V: TRBV6-2/TRBV6-3; D: .; J: TRBJ2-5; size: few; DNA: TGTGCCAGCAGCTACACCACAGCGGACGTCGAGACCCAGTACTTC; CDR3: CASSYTTADVETQYF
V: TRBV7-6; D: .; J: TRBJ1-1; size: many; DNA: TGTGCCAGCAGCTTAGGACAGTCCTTTAGTATGAACACTGAAGCTTTCTTT; CDR3: CASSLGQSFSMNTEAFF
V: TRBV7-2; D: .; J: TRBJ2-7; size: medium-sized; DNA: TGTGCCAGCAGCCTCGGCCGGGACGGCTCCTACGAGCAGTACTTC; CDR3: CASSLGRDGSYEQYF
V: TRBV7-8; D: .; J: TRBJ1-5; size: many; DNA: TGTGCCAGCAGCTTAGCGTCAAGGAATCAGCCCCAGCATTTT; CDR3: CASSLASRNQPQHF
V: TRBV19; D: TRBD2; J: TRBJ2-7; size: many; DNA: TGTGCCAGTAGACGGGAGGGAGGCGAGCAGTACTTC; CDR3: CASRREGGEQYF
V: TRBV19; D: .; J: TRBJ1-2; size: many; DNA: TGTGCCAGTAGTATATCCGAGGGCTATGGCTACACCTTC; CDR3: CASSISEGYGYTF
V: TRBV6-5; D: .; J: TRBJ1-1; size: few; DNA: TGTGCCAGCAGTTACTCGAGAGAGAAAATGAACACTGAAGCTTTCTTT; CDR3: CASSYSREKMNTEAFF
V: TRBV5-1; D: TRBD1; J: TRBJ1-2; size: many; DNA: TGCGCCAGCAGCTTGCCGGGACAGGGATATGGCTACACCTTC; CDR3: CASSLPGQGYGYTF
V: TRBV3-1; D: .; J: TRBJ1-3; size: few; DNA: TGTGCCAGCAGCCAAGATGCTTTTACCTCTGGAAACACCATATATTTT; CDR3: CASSQDAFTSGNTIYF
V: TRBV11-3; D: TRBD1; J: TRBJ2-7; size: many; DNA: TGTGCCAGCAGCTCGGGACAGGACTACGAGCAGTACTTC; CDR3: CASSSGQDYEQYF
V: TRBV19; D: .; J: TRBJ2-3; size: many; DNA: TGTGCCAGTAAAAAACTGGGGAGCACAGATACGCAGTATTTT; CDR3: CASKKLGSTDTQYF
V: TRBV6-1; D: .; J: TRBJ2-2; size: many; DNA: TGTGCCAGCACCCCAGGGGGGGGGGGGCGGGCCGGGGAGCTGTTTTTT; CDR3: CASTPGGGGRAGELFF
V: TRBV19; D: .; J: TRBJ2-7; size: few; DNA: TGTGCCAGTGCCCTTACGGATGGGGTCTACGAGCAGTACTTC; CDR3: CASALTDGVYEQYF
V: TRBV27; D: TRBD2; J: TRBJ2-5; size: many; DNA: TGTGCCAGCAGTTTATCGCCTCTAGCGGGGGAAGAGACCCAGCACTTC; CDR3: CASSLSPLAGEETQHF
V: TRBV6-9; D: .; J: TRBJ2-3; size: .; DNA: TGTGCCAGCAGTTCAAGCACAGATACGCAGGGGTTT; CDR3: CASSSSTDTQGF
V: TRBV20-1; D: .; J: TRBJ1-1; size: many; DNA: TGCAGTGCCCACCTGGACGGCCATGAAGCTTTCTTT; CDR3: CSAHLDGHEAFF
V: TRBV4-3; D: .; J: TRBJ1-2; size: many; DNA: TGCGCCAGCAGCCCAAGAGCAGGGGTAATCAGCTATGGCTACACCTTC; CDR3: CASSPRAGVISYGYTF
V: TRBV11-2; D: .; J: TRBJ2-3; size: many; DNA: TGTGCCAGCAGCCCGAACTCAGATACGCAGTATTTT; CDR3: CASSPNSDTQYF
V: TRBV6-2/TRBV6-3; D: TRBD2; J: TRBJ2-7; size: .; DNA: TGTGCCAGCAGTACGGCGGGGGGGCCCAACGAGCAGTACTTC; CDR3: CASSTAGGPNEQYF
V: TRBV6-1; D: TRBD1; J: TRBJ1-1; size: few; DNA: TGTGCCAGCAGTCCCAGGGGGCGCACTGAAGCTTTCTTT; CDR3: CASSPRGRTEAFF
V: TRBV11-1; D: TRBD1; J: TRBJ2-2; size: many; DNA: TGTGCCAGCAGCCCCTCATTCCGGGACAGTGTATCCGGGGAGCTGTTTTTT; CDR3: CASSPSFRDSVSGELFF
V: TRBV20-1; D: .; J: TRBJ2-7; size: .; DNA: TGCAGTGCTAGAGTGGAGACAGAACAGTTCCCCTACGAGCAGTACTTC; CDR3: CSARVETEQFPYEQYF
V: TRBV7-2; D: .; J: TRBJ1-2; size: many; DNA: TGTGCCAGCAGCTCCCTAACCAGGGCTTATGGCTACACCTTC; CDR3: CASSSLTRAYGYTF
V: TRBV11-2; D: .; J: TRBJ1-2; size: many; DNA: TGTGCCAGCAGCTTAGGGGGCTTCGGCTACACCTTC; CDR3: CASSLGGFGYTF
V: TRBV10-3; D: TRBD1; J: TRBJ2-6; size: .; DNA: TGTGCCATCAGTGAGGCCGGGACAGGGGGCGCCGGGGCCAACGTCCTGACTTTC; CDR3: CAISEAGTGGAGANVLTF
V: TRBV9; D: .; J: TRBJ2-3; size: many; DNA: TGTGCCAGCAGCCTCCGGGGCACAGATACGCAGTATTTT; CDR3: CASSLRGTDTQYF
V: TRBV5-1; D: TRBD1; J: TRBJ1-2; size: many; DNA: TGCGCCAGCAGCTCCGGGACAGGGGGTGGGTATGGCTACACCTTC; CDR3: CASSSGTGGGYGYTF
V: TRBV6-5; D: .; J: TRBJ2-1; size: many; DNA: TGTGCCAGCAGTTACTCTTGGGGTCTGGATTACAATGAGCAGTTCTTC; CDR3: CASSYSWGLDYNEQFF
V: TRBV6-5; D: .; J: TRBJ1-1; size: .; DNA: TGTGCCAGCAGCTTAACGTGGGTGAACACTGAAGCTTTCTTT; CDR3: CASSLTWVNTEAFF
V: TRBV28; D: .; J: TRBJ2-7; size: few; DNA: TGTGCCAGCAGCCGACTAGGGGGATTCGAGCAGTACTTC; CDR3: CASSRLGGFEQYF
V: TRBV28; D: .; J: TRBJ2-2; size: few; DNA: TGTGCCAGCAGTTTCGAACAGGCTGGCACCGGGGAGCTGTTTTTT; CDR3: CASSFEQAGTGELFF
V: TRBV9; D: .; J: TRBJ1-6; size: many; DNA: TGTGCCAGCAGCGTAGGATATGGGACACCCGGCAGGTCACCCCTCCACTTT; CDR3: CASSVGYGTPGRSPLHF
V: TRBV20-1; D: .; J: TRBJ2-1; size: many; DNA: TGCAGTGCTAGAGAAGGCGGGGGCTTCAATGAGCAGTTCTTC; CDR3: CSAREGGGFNEQFF
V: TRBV7-2; D: .; J: TRBJ2-1; size: many; DNA: TGTGCCAGCAGCTCCCCTACCCGGGGGTATGAGCAGTTCTTC; CDR3: CASSSPTRGYEQFF